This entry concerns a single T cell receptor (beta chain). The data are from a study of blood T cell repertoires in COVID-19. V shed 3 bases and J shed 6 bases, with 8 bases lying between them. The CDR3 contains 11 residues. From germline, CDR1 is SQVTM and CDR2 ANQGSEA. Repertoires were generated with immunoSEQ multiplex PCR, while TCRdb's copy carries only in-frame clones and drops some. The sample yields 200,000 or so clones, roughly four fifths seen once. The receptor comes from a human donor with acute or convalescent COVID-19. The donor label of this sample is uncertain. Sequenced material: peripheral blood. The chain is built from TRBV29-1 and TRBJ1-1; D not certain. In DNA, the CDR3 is TGCAGCGTTGACGGGAGATCTGAAGCTTTCTTT. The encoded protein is CSVDGRSEAFF.